This record looks at one TCR beta chain sequence and its context. Only in-frame clones appear in the TCRdb table, and some are missing; sequencing was by immunoSEQ multiplex PCR. The top ten clones hold 40% to 45% of a sample with 45,000 or so clones, roughly 80% of them seen once. This sample is part of a study of blood T cell repertoires in COVID-19. In the study overall: Acute and convalescent COVID-19 specimens originated in the United States, Italy and Spain.

Germline V CDR1 and CDR2: SGDLS, YYNGEE. The CDR3 extends over 13 amino acids. Trimming removed 0 bases at V and 4 bases at J, with 7 bases between. The sample was peripheral blood. The chain recombines TRBV9 with TRBJ1-1; D is uncertain. The TCR comes from a human donor in a cohort sampled during active COVID-19. The CDR3 is CASSVAGSTEAFF. The CDR3 nucleotides read TGTGCCAGCAGCGTAGCGGGGAGCACTGAAGCTTTCTTT.